The TCR beta chain under discussion was sequenced for a study of T cells in Graves' hyperthyroidism and ophthalmopathy. Study-wide findings and caveats: Ophthalmopathy was model-predicted a median approximately 6.4 months pre-onset.

Germline V gene lookup returns CDR1 SGHRS and CDR2 YFSETQ. This CDR3 spans 15 amino acids. V lost 0 bases and J lost 3, with 11 bases in between. The source material, RNA transcripts, was used to amplify TCR beta CDR3 regions. During a first-round RT-PCR of the TCR CDR3, the HTBI primer set was used. TCRdb reprocessed the multiplex PCR reads via MiXCR and lists one record per CDR3 protein. The sample comprises approximately 710,000 distinct CDR3 sequences, roughly 17% of which are singletons, and around 16% rests with the top ten. Comment on this clonotype: What it binds is unknown.

This chain links TRBV5-1 with TRBJ2-3; possibly TRBD1 for D (5 bases). Material for sequencing was blood. This TCR was sampled from a man aged 45-65 years with Graves' hyperthyroidism. The CDR3 loop is CASSLGTSVTDTQYF. The DNA of the CDR3 is TGCGCCAGCAGCTTGGGGACATCCGTTACAGATACGCAGTATTTT. The whole variable domain, remainder taken from reference TRBV5-1 and TRBJ2-3, is KAGVTQTPRYLIKTRGQQVTLSCSPISGHRSVSWYQQTPGQGLQFLFEYFSETQRNKGNFPGRFSGRQFSNSRSEMNVSTLELGDSALYLCASSLGTSVTDTQYFGPGTRLTVL.